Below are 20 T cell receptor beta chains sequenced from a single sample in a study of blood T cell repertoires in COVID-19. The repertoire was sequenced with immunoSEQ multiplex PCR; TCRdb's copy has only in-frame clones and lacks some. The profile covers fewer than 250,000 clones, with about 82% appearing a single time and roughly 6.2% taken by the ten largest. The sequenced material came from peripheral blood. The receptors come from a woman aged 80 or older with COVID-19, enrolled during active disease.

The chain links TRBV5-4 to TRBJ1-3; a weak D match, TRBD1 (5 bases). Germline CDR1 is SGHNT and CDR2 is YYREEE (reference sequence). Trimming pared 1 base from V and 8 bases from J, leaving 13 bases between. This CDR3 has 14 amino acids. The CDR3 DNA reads TGTGCCAGCAGCTTGACAGGACGCGAGGACACCATATATTTT. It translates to CASSLTGREDTIYF.

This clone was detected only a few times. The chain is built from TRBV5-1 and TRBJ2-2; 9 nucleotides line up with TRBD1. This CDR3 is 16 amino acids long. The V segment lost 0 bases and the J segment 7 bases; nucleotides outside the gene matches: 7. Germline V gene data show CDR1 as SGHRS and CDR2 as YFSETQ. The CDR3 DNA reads TGCGCCAGCAGCTTGGATGGACAGGGGTTGATCGGGGAGCTGTTTTTT. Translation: CASSLDGQGLIGELFF.

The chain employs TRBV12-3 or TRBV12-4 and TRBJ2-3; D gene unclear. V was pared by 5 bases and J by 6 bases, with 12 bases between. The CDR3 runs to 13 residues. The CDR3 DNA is TGTGCCAGCAGTCCTCTTAGTCGTGATACGCAGTATTTT. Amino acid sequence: CASSPLSRDTQYF.

CDR3 sequence reads: CASTLSSPLGNTIYF. The CDR3 bases are TGTGCCAGCACCCTATCGTCCCCCCTCGGAAACACCATATATTTT. The chain joins TRBV28 to TRBJ1-3; D not resolved. The CDR3 extends over 15 amino acids. Germline CDR1 reads MDHEN; CDR2 reads SYDVKM. Deletions cut 7 bases from V and 4 bases from J, with 17 bases between.

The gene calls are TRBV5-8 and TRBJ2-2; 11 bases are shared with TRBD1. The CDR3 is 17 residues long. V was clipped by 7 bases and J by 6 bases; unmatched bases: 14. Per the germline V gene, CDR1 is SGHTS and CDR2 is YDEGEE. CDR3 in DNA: TGTGCCAGCCGTCAGCTGAGTGGGACAGGGGGATCCGGGGAGCTGTTTTTT. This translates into CASRQLSGTGGSGELFF.

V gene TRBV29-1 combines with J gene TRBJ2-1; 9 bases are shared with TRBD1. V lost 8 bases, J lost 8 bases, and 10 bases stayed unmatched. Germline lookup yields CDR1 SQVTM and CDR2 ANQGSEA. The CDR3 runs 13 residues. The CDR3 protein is CSFLQGARDEQFF. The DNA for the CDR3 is TGCAGCTTTCTACAGGGGGCTAGGGATGAGCAGTTCTTC.

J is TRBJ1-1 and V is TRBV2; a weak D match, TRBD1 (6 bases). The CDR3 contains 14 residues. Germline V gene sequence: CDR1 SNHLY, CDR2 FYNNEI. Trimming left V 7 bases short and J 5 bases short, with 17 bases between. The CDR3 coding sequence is TGTGCCAGCACCTTGGAAGGGGGATGGACTGAAGCTTTCTTT. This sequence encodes CASTLEGGWTEAFF.

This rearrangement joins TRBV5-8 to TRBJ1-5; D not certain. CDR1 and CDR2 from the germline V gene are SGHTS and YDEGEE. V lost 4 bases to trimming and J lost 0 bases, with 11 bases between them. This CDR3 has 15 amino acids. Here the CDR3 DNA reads TGTGCCAGCAGCCCGCGCTTTAGTAGCAATCAGCCCCAGCATTTT. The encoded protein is CASSPRFSSNQPQHF.

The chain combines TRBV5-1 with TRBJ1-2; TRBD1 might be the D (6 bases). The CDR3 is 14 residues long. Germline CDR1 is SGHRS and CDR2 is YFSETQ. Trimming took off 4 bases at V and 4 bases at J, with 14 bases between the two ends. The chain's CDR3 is CASSAGDNSYGYTF. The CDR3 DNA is TGCGCCAGCAGCGCAGGGGACAATTCCTATGGCTACACCTTC. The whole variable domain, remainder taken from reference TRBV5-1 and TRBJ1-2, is KAGVTQTPRYLIKTRGQQVTLSCSPISGHRSVSWYQQTPGQGLQFLFEYFSETQRNKGNFPGRFSGRQFSNSRSEMNVSTLELGDSALYLCASSAGDNSYGYTFGSGTRLTVV.

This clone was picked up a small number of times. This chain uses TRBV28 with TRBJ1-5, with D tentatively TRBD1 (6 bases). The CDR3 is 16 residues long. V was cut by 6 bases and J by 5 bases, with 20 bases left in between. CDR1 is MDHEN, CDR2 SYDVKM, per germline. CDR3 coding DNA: TGTGCCAGCAGAGATCCGGGGAGGGGGAGGGATCAGCCCCAGCATTTT. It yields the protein CASRDPGRGRDQPQHF. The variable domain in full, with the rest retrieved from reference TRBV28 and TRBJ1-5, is DVKVTQSSRYLVKRTGEKVFLECVQDMDHENMFWYRQDPGLGLRLIYFSYDVKMKEKGDIPEGYSVSREKKERFSLILESASTNQTSMYLCASRDPGRGRDQPQHFGDGTRLSIL.

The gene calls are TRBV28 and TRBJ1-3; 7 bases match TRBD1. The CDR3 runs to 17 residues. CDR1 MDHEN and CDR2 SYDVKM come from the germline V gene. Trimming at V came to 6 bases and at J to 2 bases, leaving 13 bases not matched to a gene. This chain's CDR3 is CASSIYPTGETGNTIYF. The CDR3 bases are TGTGCCAGCAGCATCTATCCAACAGGGGAGACTGGAAACACCATATATTTT.

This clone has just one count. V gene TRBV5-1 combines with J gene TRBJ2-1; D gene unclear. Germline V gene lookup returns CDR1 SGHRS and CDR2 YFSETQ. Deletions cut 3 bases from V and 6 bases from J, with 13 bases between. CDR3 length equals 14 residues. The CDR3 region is CASSSGGLGNEQFF. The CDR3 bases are TGCGCCAGCAGCTCTGGCGGTTTAGGCAATGAGCAGTTCTTC.

CDR3 coding DNA: TGCGCCAGCAGCCCCTATCGTCTTAACGTCTCTAATGAGCAGTTCTTC. Its translation is CASSPYRLNVSNEQFF. This chain connects TRBV5-1 to TRBJ2-1; no firm D call. The CDR3 covers 16 residues. Trimming stripped 4 bases from V and 7 bases from J, with 21 bases between. CDR1 is SGHRS, CDR2 YFSETQ, per germline.

In nucleotides, the CDR3 is TGTGCCAGCAGCTTTGGACAGGGCCCCGAACAGCCCCAGCATTTT. Residues: CASSFGQGPEQPQHF. V is TRBV7-9 and J is TRBJ1-5; the match to TRBD1 covers 8 bases. CDR3 length: 15 amino acids. V trimming: 3 bases; J trimming: 7 bases; junction bases outside the gene matches: 8. Germline V lookup: CDR1 SEHNR, CDR2 FQNEAQ (reference sequence).

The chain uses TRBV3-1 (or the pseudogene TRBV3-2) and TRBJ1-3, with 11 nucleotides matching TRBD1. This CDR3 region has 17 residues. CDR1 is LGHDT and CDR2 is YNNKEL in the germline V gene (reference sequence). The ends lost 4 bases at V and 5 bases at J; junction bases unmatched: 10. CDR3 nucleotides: TGTGCCAGCAGCCGGAAGCCGGGACAGGGGGGAAGAAACACCATATATTTT. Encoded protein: CASSRKPGQGGRNTIYF.

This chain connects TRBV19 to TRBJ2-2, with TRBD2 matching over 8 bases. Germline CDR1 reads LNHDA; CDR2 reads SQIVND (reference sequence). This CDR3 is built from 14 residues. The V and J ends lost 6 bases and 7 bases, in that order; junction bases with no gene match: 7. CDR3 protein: CASRFGGAGGELFF. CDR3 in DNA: TGTGCCAGTAGGTTCGGGGGGGCCGGCGGGGAGCTGTTTTTT.

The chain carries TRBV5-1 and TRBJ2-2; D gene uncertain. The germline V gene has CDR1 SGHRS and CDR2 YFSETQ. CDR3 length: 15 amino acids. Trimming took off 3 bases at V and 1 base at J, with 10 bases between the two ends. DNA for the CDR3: TGCGCCAGCAGCTCCCCTCGACAGAACACCGGGGAGCTGTTTTTT. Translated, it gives CASSSPRQNTGELFF.

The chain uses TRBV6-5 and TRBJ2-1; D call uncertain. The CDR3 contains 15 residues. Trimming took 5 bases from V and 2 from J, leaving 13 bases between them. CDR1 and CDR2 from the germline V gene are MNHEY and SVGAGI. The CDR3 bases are TGTGCCAGCAGTCCCGAGAAGAGCCCCTACAATGAGCAGTTCTTC. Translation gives CASSPEKSPYNEQFF.

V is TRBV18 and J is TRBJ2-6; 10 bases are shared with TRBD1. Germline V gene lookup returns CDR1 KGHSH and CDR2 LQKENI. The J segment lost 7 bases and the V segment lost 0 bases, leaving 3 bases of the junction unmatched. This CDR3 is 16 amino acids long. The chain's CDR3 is CASSPPGQGIANVLTF. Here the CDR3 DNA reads TGTGCCAGCTCACCACCGGGACAGGGGATAGCCAACGTCCTGACTTTC.

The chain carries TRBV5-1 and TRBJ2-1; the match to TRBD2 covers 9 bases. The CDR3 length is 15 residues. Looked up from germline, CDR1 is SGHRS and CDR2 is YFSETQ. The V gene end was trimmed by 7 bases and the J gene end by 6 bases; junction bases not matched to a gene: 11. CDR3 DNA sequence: TGCGCCAGCCACGTGGGCGGGGGGGCGCTCAATGAGCAGTTCTTC. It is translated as CASHVGGGALNEQFF. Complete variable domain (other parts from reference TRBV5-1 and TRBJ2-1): KAGVTQTPRYLIKTRGQQVTLSCSPISGHRSVSWYQQTPGQGLQFLFEYFSETQRNKGNFPGRFSGRQFSNSRSEMNVSTLELGDSALYLCASHVGGGALNEQFFGPGTRLTVL.